This T cell receptor (beta chain) originates from a study of cytomegalovirus exposure and HLA in healthy donors. The wider study: Out of 398 genotyped donors, approximately 84% belonged to the Caucasian-associated ancestry cluster.

Germline assignment: CDR1 SGHTA and CDR2 FQGNSA. There are 16 residues in the CDR3. Losses at the gene ends were 0 bases for V and 4 bases for J; bases not matched to a gene: 4. With regard to this clone: Its antigen is not known.

With 60 Vbeta and 13 Jbeta primers, the PCR was carried out. This table comes from immunoSEQ multiplex PCR, and its TCRdb copy is limited to in-frame clones, with some not included. This sample has roughly 100,000 clones, with around four fifths found just once. Study-wide points: When analyzed later, the rates of TCR association showed variation by HLA locus, with DRB1 the most and HLA-C the fewest. Data from an earlier analysis indicated that most TCR beta V segments were productive either about 87% or about 30% of the time.

Specimen: PBMCs. The chain joins TRBV7-2 to TRBJ2-1; TRBD2 agrees at 9 bases. This TCR was recovered from a middle-aged man in good health and CMV-seronegative. The CDR3 DNA is TGTGCCAGCAGCTTAGCGAGGCTAGCGGGGTACAATGAGCAGTTCTTC. Translated, it gives CASSLARLAGYNEQFF.